The following is a TCR beta chain sequence with its context. This clone was detected a few times. Its antigen is not yet known. The input lacks base qualities; no much larger clone sits a single base away. The entry originates in a study of Ad26.COV2.S vaccination and SARS-CoV-2 variants (dated by TCRdb to about 2021). Regarding the research as a whole: Donors in the vaccine arm were drawn from COV1001, a multicentre, randomized, double-blind, placebo-controlled phase I-IIa trial testing Ad26.COV2.S in healthy adults. Dosing of Ad26.COV2.S was intramuscular, at either 5x10^10 or 1x10^11 viral particles, delivered as one shot or as two shots spaced 56 days apart. TCRbeta repertoire sequencing served as the tool for gauging how specific and how broad the SARS-CoV-2-reactive T cell receptors were following Ad26.COV2.S vaccination. A total of around 32 samples were included in the TCR-sequenced set, comprising roughly 20 Ad26.COV2.S vaccine recipients, 5 placebo recipients and 8 SARS-CoV-2 convalescent individuals. Participants in the trial were split at random into five groups of five each, receiving low-dose or high-dose Ad26.COV2.S once or twice, or else placebo on both occasions. Investigators remained blinded to trial group allocation during experiments and outcome assessment. Results and caveats for the whole study, not just this receptor: After vaccination, substantial breadth of spike-specific CD8+ and CD4+ T cell responses was reported. Comparable non-spike TCR breadth was observed between vaccine and placebo recipients, consistent with only spike being contained in the vaccine. Ad26.COV2.S recipients had higher spike-specific TCR breadth than placebo recipients (P = 0.0014). Comparing responses between vaccine doses or regimens was not something the study was powered to do. According to the authors, total T cell responses may have been underestimated by the TCR breadth and depth analyses.

TCRbeta CDR3 regions were sequenced with the immunoSEQ Assay. After extraction, genomic DNA underwent amplification by bias-controlled multiplex PCR, followed by high-throughput sequencing. From the authors' description of their analysis: Collapsing and filtering of sequences were performed to quantify the absolute abundance of each unique TCRbeta CDR3 region. T cell fraction was estimated by normalization of TCRbeta template counts to usable DNA, with usable DNA being measured through amplification of reference genes present in all nucleated cells. Repertoire TCRs were annotated as SARS-CoV-2-specific when V gene, CDR3 amino acid sequence and J gene were exactly matched to a known reactive TCR set. The reference SARS-CoV-2 TCR set was derived from MIRA and filtered for enrichment in COVID-19-positive ImmuneCODE repertoires, a step that removed public or cross-reactive TCRs. Drawing on the MIRA antigens, annotated TCRs were analysed further at the level of specific ORF or position within ORF. Breadth was defined as the number of annotated unique rearrangements divided by the total number of unique productive rearrangements, and depth was defined as the summed frequency of the annotated unique rearrangements. Two-sided Wilcoxon rank-sum tests were used to compare TCR breadth between groups. The immuneACCESS repertoire file appears here via TCRdb, limited to in-frame rearrangements. These files lack a portion of the clones; in checked studies, under half of the deficit traces to unresolved V genes, and the cause of the others is not known. V and J calls and clone size are given by that table; D and trimming were obtained from the DNA. The sample data list 360,000 or so clones, and 70% to 90% of these were observed just once. The ten largest make up 1.9% of the sample.

The treatment or condition tag for this specimen amounts to: about 20 received Ad26.COV2.S at low or high dose, single or two shots; a few received placebo; per-sample allocation not given. Repertoires of vaccine and placebo recipients were sequenced from samples taken on day 63 after the first injection. Cohort 1b enrolled about two dozen adults aged 18-55 years at a single site in Boston, USA, between 29 July and 7 August 2020. Ad26.COV2.S was a replication-incompetent adenovirus type 26 vector that expressed a prefusion-stabilized SARS-CoV-2 spike protein derived from the original Wuhan strain. Sample: peripheral blood, taken in a trial of Ad26.COV2.S vaccine versus placebo. The receptor was derived from a person between 18 and 65 years old who received the Ad26.COV2.S COVID-19 vaccine or a placebo.

The CDR3 region has the sequence CSVEDHRGLGEQFF. The DNA sequence is as follows: TGCAGCGTTGAAGACCACAGGGGGCTGGGTGAGCAGTTCTTC. The sequence is built from TRBV29-1 and TRBJ2-1, and TRBD1 matches 9 of the central bases. The germline V gene sets CDR1 to SQVTM and CDR2 to ANQGSEA. The CDR3 contains 14 residues, cysteine and phenylalanine counted. Only the CDR3 region is kept as DNA, spanning 42 bases read in frame from base 1. Trimming accounts for 0 bases at V and 9 bases at J, while the number of junction bases matched to no gene is 6.